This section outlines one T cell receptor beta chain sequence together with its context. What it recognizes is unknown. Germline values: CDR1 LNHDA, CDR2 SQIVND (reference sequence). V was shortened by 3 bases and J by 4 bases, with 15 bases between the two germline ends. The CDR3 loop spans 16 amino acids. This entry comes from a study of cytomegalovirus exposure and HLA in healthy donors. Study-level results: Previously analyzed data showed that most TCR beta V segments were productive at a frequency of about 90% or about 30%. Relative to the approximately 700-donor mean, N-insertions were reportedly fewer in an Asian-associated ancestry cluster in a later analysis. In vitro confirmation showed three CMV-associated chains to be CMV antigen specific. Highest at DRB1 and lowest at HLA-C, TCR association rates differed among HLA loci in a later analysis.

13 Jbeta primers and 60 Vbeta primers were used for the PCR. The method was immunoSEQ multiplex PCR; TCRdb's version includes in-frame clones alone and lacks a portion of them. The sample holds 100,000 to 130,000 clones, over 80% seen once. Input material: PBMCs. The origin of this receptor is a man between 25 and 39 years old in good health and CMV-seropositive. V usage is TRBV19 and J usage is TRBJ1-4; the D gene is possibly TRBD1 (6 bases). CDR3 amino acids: CASSILSGGLNEKLFF. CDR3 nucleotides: TGTGCCAGTAGTATCCTTTCGGGGGGCCTTAATGAAAAACTGTTTTTT.